This T cell receptor (beta chain) was identified in a study of blood T cell repertoires in COVID-19. For the study at large: Material from acute and convalescent COVID-19 was sourced from the United States, Italy and Spain. PBMCs, B-cell-depleted T cells, or T cells provided the cDNA or gDNA that made up the material.

As processed by the authors: Nucleated cell counts were estimated from reference gene primer amplification. Assay used: immunoSEQ multiplex PCR; TCRdb lists only in-frame clones, some missing. The DNA gave D and trimming, while V, J and clone size come from that table. The sample has 200,000 to 300,000 clones; roughly 77% are singletons. CDR3 length: 16 residues. Germline CDR1 is SGHTA and CDR2 is FQGNSA. Between the trimmed V and J ends, which lost 1 base and 2 bases, there was a span of 12 bases. This receptor was taken from a woman older than 75 with acute or convalescent COVID-19. What was sequenced was peripheral blood. The rearrangement uses TRBV7-2 and TRBJ1-5; no definite D call. CDR3: CASSLVSGWGNQPQHF. In DNA, the CDR3 is TGTGCCAGCAGCTTAGTATCAGGATGGGGCAATCAGCCCCAGCATTTT.